The 23 T cell receptor beta chains given below trace back to one sample, sequenced in a study of vaccination and CD4 T cells after COVID-19. The study sequenced cultured CD4+ T cell DNA using the Oncomine TCR Beta short-read assay. TCRdb ran MiXCR on the PCR reads and lists one entry per CDR3 protein. The sample shows just under 20,000 distinct CDR3 sequences, around 50% of them seen only once. Antigen specificity for these receptors is unknown. Treatment here: approximately 10-day PBMC culture with coronavirus spike peptide pools or control peptides (ViraFEST assay). Material for sequencing was cultured CD4+ T cells from blood. Receptor source: a human donor with COVID-19.

Concerning this clonotype: The junction departs from the called germline gene at one end, perhaps through a read error. In DNA, the CDR3 is TGTGCTAGCAGCTCAGACAGGGGGCTGGAGACCCAGTACTTC. As protein: CASSSDRGLETQYF. This chain connects TRBV7-7 to TRBJ2-5; 10 bases agree with TRBD1. Looked up from germline, CDR1 is SSHAT and CDR2 is FNYEAQ (reference sequence). The CDR3 sequence is 14 residues long.

This clonotype has only a few counts. The CDR3 sequence is CASSIGQETQYF. CDR3 DNA: TGTGCCAGTAGTATAGGACAAGAGACCCAGTACTTC. The chain carries TRBV19 and TRBJ2-5; D is uncertain. This CDR3 region has 12 residues. Germline V gene sequence: CDR1 LNHDA, CDR2 SQIVND (reference sequence). Trimming removed 1 base at V and 2 bases at J, with 2 bases between.

The chain combines TRBV14 with TRBJ2-1; D is possibly TRBD1 or TRBD2 (5 bases each). Matching the DNA end better, TRBJ2-7 makes the J call doubtful. The CDR3 has 15 amino acids. Germline V CDR1 and CDR2: SGHDN, FVKESK. The CDR3 loop reads CASSLRAPTKYEQYF. In nucleotides, the CDR3 is TGTGCCAGCAGCCTCAGGGCGCCGACTAAATACGAGCAGTACTTC.

The V call is TRBV7-2, the J call TRBJ2-7; tentative D call: TRBD2 (6 bases). This CDR3 region has 13 residues. Germline values: CDR1 SGHTA, CDR2 FQGNSA. The ends were cut back, 5 bases at V and 6 bases at J, with 14 bases in the middle. The CDR3, as DNA: TGTGCCAGCAGCCGTGAAGGGAGGTCCGAGCAGTACTTC. Encoded protein: CASSREGRSEQYF.

V and J are TRBV5-5 and TRBJ2-5; 9 positions match TRBD1. The CDR3 consists of 16 residues. Germline lookup yields CDR1 SGHKS and CDR2 YYEKEE (reference sequence). V dropped 0 bases and J dropped 8; count of bases not matched to a gene: 11. The CDR3 region is CASSLDAGTGSSTQYF. CDR3 coding DNA: TGTGCCAGCAGCTTGGACGCCGGGACAGGGTCTTCTACCCAGTACTTC.

The CDR3 spells CASRTGGGNQPQHF. CDR3 sequence (DNA): TGTGCCAGCAGGACAGGGGGTGGCAATCAGCCCCAGCATTTT. This chain joins TRBV12-3 or TRBV12-4 and TRBJ1-5; 9 nucleotides agree with TRBD1. CDR3 length: 14 amino acids. J was trimmed by 2 bases and V by 6 bases; bases with no gene match: 2.

The V call is TRBV20-1, the J call TRBJ1-4; possibly TRBD1 for D (6 bases). Between the trimmed V and J ends, which lost 2 bases and 6 bases, there was a span of 34 bases. Germline V CDR1 and CDR2: DFQATT, SNEGSKA (reference sequence). CDR3 length: 21 residues. For the CDR3, the DNA is TGCAGTGCTAGACTCCCAACGGGGCAGGGGAGAAACTATTGGGACGATGAAAAACTGTTTTTT. Translated, it gives CSARLPTGQGRNYWDDEKLFF.

The chain employs TRBV7-6 and TRBJ2-5; tentative D call: TRBD2 (6 bases). In germline, CDR1 is SGHVS, CDR2 FNYEAQ. V shed 6 bases and J shed 2 bases, with 13 bases lying between them. This CDR3 has 14 amino acids. The DNA for the CDR3 is TGTGCCAGCAGGGCGGAGCTAGCGCAAGAGACCCAGTACTTC. The encoded protein is CASRAELAQETQYF.

The V call is TRBV5-1, the J call TRBJ1-1, with 8 bases aligning to TRBD1. After removal of 7 bases from V and 1 base from J, the junction contained 9 bases not matched to a gene. This CDR3 has 15 residues. The germline V gene encodes CDR1 SGHRS and CDR2 YFSETQ. CDR3 in amino acids: CASSLTGTGNTEAFF. In DNA, the CDR3 is TGCGCCAGCTCCTTAACCGGGACAGGGAACACTGAAGCTTTCTTT.

This clonotype was seen a few times. The J gene is TRBJ2-7, the V gene TRBV24-1; D unclear. The CDR3 has 13 residues. V lost 3 bases and J lost 7, with 12 bases in between. Germline V gene lookup returns CDR1 KGHDR and CDR2 SFDVKD. For the CDR3, the DNA is TGTGCCACCAGTGATCAGAACACGGGTGAGCAGTACTTC. It specifies CATSDQNTGEQYF.

The chain joins TRBV5-4 to TRBJ1-1, with TRBD1 as a possible D gene (6 bases). The V gene's germline CDR1 is SGHNT and CDR2 YYREEE (reference sequence). The CDR3 covers 15 residues. V lost 0 bases to trimming and J lost 4 bases, with 13 bases between them. The CDR3, as DNA: TGTGCCAGCAGCTTGGATTCTGGGACACGCACTGAAGCTTTCTTT. Protein product: CASSLDSGTRTEAFF.

CDR3 region: CASSDSATGANYNEQFF. The CDR3 DNA reads TGTGCCAGCAGTGACTCCGCAACGGGGGCGAACTACAATGAGCAGTTCTTC. This chain joins TRBV6-4 and TRBJ2-1; D could derive from TRBD1 or TRBD2 (6 bases each). The V end was cut by 0 bases, the J end by 3 bases, with 15 bases between. Germline CDR1 is MRHNA and CDR2 is SNTAGT. There are 17 residues in the CDR3.

This clonotype was seen only a few times. CDR3 DNA: TGTGCCAGCAGCTTGGGGGCCCGCGGGGGGTCAACCTACAATGAGCAGTTCTTC. It encodes CASSLGARGGSTYNEQFF. This chain links TRBV11-3 with TRBJ2-1, with 8 positions matching TRBD2. The germline V gene encodes CDR1 SGHNT and CDR2 YENEEA. V dropped 3 bases and J dropped 2; count of bases not matched to a gene: 12. The CDR3 runs to 18 residues.

The V call is TRBV19, the J call TRBJ1-2, with D possibly being TRBD1 (6 bases). The germline CDR1 and CDR2 sequences are LNHDA and SQIVND (reference sequence). Trimming removed 5 bases at V and 2 bases at J, with 9 bases between. The CDR3 spans 13 residues. The CDR3 loop reads CASSFQGNYGYTF. The CDR3 DNA is TGTGCCAGTAGTTTCCAGGGGAACTATGGCTACACCTTC.

This chain joins TRBV27 and TRBJ2-7, with TRBD1 as a possible D gene (6 bases). Germline-derived CDR1 and CDR2 are MNHEY and SMNVEV (reference sequence). The CDR3 sequence is 16 residues long. V was trimmed by 4 bases and J by 0 bases, leaving 16 bases between them. CDR3: CASSSKRTALSYEQYF. The CDR3 bases are TGTGCCAGCAGTTCCAAACGGACAGCACTCTCCTACGAGCAGTACTTC.

This clonotype was observed a handful of times. The J gene is TRBJ1-5, the V gene TRBV6-1; D is ambiguous. With 7 bases removed from V and 1 base from J, the gap between germline ends came to 11 bases. Germline CDR1 reads MNHNS; CDR2 reads SASEGT. CDR3 size: 14 residues. The CDR3 DNA follows: TGTGCCAGCAAGTTGGGCGCGAGCAATCAGCCCCAGCATTTT. Translation gives CASKLGASNQPQHF.

The chain has TRBV2 and TRBJ2-2, with TRBD1 as a possible D gene (6 bases). V lost 6 bases to trimming and J lost 4 bases, with 9 bases between them. Germline V lookup: CDR1 SNHLY, CDR2 FYNNEI. The CDR3 has 13 amino acids. CDR3 region: CASRGAITGELFF. CDR3 bases: TGTGCCAGCAGGGGGGCGATCACCGGGGAGCTGTTTTTT.

The rearrangement links TRBV6-2 or TRBV6-3 to TRBJ2-1; 10 bases match TRBD1. This CDR3 comprises 16 residues. Germline V gene sequence: CDR1 MNHEY, CDR2 SVGEGT. J gave up 7 bases and V 7 bases, and 13 bases lay outside the gene matches. The DNA of the CDR3 is TGTGCCAGCACCGAAATCTCGGGACAGGGGTTGAATGAGCAGTTCTTC. Its protein is CASTEISGQGLNEQFF.

This clonotype was detected a few times. The J gene is TRBJ1-6, the V gene TRBV10-3; D gene ambiguous. V lost 7 bases and J 5 bases, leaving 9 bases between the germline ends. CDR1 and CDR2 from the germline V gene are ENHRY and SYGVKD. This CDR3 is built from 13 residues. Here the CDR3 reads CAINRSDNSPLHF. CDR3 sequence (DNA): TGTGCCATCAACCGCTCGGATAATTCACCCCTCCACTTT.

By share, this clonotype counts as medium-sized (0.01 to 0.1%). This chain links TRBV20-1 with TRBJ1-2, with 8 bases lining up with TRBD1. Germline V gene sequence: CDR1 DFQATT, CDR2 SNEGSKA (reference sequence). This CDR3 contains 12 residues. V lost 6 bases to trimming and J lost 8 bases; unmatched junction nucleotides: 8. The DNA of the CDR3 is TGCAGTGCAGGACAGGGAGTAGTCGGCTACACCTTC. It codes for CSAGQGVVGYTF.

This clonotype was detected a few times. For the CDR3, the DNA is TGTGCCAGCACGCTATCCCCCGGGAACACTGAAGCTTTCTTT. Protein sequence: CASTLSPGNTEAFF. The chain has TRBV6-4 and TRBJ1-1; no reliable D call. Trimming cost V 7 bases and J 1 base, with 13 bases left between them. Germline CDR1 and CDR2: MRHNA and SNTAGT. The CDR3 loop spans 14 amino acids.

V gene TRBV5-1 combines with J gene TRBJ2-5; 13 nucleotides align to TRBD2. The CDR3 contains 19 residues. With 2 bases clipped from V and 5 bases from J, the junction kept 15 bases outside the gene matches. CDR1 is SGHRS, CDR2 YFSETQ, per germline. DNA of the CDR3: TGCGCCAGCAGCTTTCGCCCTACTAGCGGGGGGGCCGTCGGGGAGACCCAGTACTTC. Translation: CASSFRPTSGGAVGETQYF.

The chain carries TRBV5-4 and TRBJ2-1; D remains unclear. Germline CDR1 and CDR2: SGHNT and YYREEE (reference sequence). V was shortened by 4 bases and J by 6 bases, with 11 bases between the two germline ends. CDR3 size: 13 residues. CDR3 residues: CASSGRLSNEQFF. As DNA, the CDR3 is TGTGCCAGCAGCGGAAGGCTGTCCAATGAGCAGTTCTTC.